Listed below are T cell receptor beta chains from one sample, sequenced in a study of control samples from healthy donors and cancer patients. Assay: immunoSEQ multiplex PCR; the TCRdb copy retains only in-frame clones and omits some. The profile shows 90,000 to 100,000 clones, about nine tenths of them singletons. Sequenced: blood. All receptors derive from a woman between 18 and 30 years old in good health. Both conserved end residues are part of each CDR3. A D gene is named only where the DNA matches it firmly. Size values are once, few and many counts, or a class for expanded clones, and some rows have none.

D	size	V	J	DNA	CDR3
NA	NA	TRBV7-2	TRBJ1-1	TGTGCCAGCAGCTTGGGCGGGGTCTTGAACACTGAAGCTTTCTTT	CASSLGGVLNTEAFF
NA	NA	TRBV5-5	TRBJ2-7	TGTGCCAGCAGCTTGAAGAGCGGATCCACCTCCTACGAGCAGTACTTC	CASSLKSGSTSYEQYF
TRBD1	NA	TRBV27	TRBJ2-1	TGTGCCAGCATTGCCTCGGGACAGCAAAATGAGCAGTTCTTC	CASIASGQQNEQFF
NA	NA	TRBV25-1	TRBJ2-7	TGTGCCAGCAGTGCTCAAGGGGGATACGAGCAGTACTTC	CASSAQGGYEQYF
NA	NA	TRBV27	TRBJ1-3	TGTGCCAGCAGTGACGGAAACACCATATATTTT	CASSDGNTIYF
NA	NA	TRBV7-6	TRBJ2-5	TGTGCCAGCAGCTTAGTAGATTCTAGCTGGGAGACCCAGTACTTC	CASSLVDSSWETQYF
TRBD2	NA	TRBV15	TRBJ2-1	TGTGCCACCAGCAGAGAACTAGCGGGGATCAATGAGCAGTTCTTC	CATSRELAGINEQFF
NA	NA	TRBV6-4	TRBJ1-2	TGTGCCAGCAGCGCAGGAGAGGGTGGCTACACCTTC	CASSAGEGGYTF
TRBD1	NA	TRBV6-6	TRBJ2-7	TGTGCCAGCAGTACAGGGGGGAACTACGAGCAGTACTTC	CASSTGGNYEQYF
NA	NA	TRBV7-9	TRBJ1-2	TGTGCCAGCCCTCGAGGGGGGGGCTACACCTTC	CASPRGGGYTF
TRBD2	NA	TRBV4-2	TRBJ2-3	TGTGCCAGCCAAGATCAGCGGGGGGGCCCAGATACGCAGTATTTT	CASQDQRGGPDTQYF
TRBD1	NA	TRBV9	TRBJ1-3	TGTGCCAGCAGCGTAGAGGGCAGGGGGCTCGGAAACACCATATATTTT	CASSVEGRGLGNTIYF
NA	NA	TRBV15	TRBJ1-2	TGTGCCACCAGCAAAGAACAGGGAGCATTCGGCTACACCTTC	CATSKEQGAFGYTF
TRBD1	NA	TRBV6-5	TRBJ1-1	TGTGCCAGCAGTTATCACAGGGGGGACACTGAAGCTTTCTTT	CASSYHRGDTEAFF
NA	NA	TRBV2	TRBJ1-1	TGTGCCAGCAGGGCACAGTTAATGAACACTGAAGCTTTCTTT	CASRAQLMNTEAFF
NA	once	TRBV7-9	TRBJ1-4	TGTGCCAGCAGCCCACCCCGAACTTCTAGTGAAAAACTGTTTTTT	CASSPPRTSSEKLFF
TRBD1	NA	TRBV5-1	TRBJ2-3	TGCGCCAGCACCACAGGGGACAGGGACACAGATACGCAGTATTTT	CASTTGDRDTDTQYF
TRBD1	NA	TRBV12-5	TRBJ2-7	TGTGCTAGTGGTTTGGTATTAGGGGGCTCCTCCTACGAGCAGTACTTC	CASGLVLGGSSYEQYF
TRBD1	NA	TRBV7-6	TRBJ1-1	TGTGCCAGCAGCTTGGTACAGGGGGCGAGGACTGAAGCTTTCTTT	CASSLVQGARTEAFF
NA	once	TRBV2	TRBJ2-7	TGTGCCAGCAGTGCCGACTATCCCTCCTACGAGCAGTACTTC	CASSADYPSYEQYF
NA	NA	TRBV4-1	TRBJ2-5	TGCGCCAGCAACCAAGGGGAGGAGACCCAGTACTTC	CASNQGEETQYF
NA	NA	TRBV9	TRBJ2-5	TGTGCCAGCAGCGTAATCCAGGACGGAGAGACCCAGTACTTC	CASSVIQDGETQYF
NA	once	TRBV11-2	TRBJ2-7	TGTGCCAGCAGCTTAGATAGAGGCAACGAGCAGTACTTC	CASSLDRGNEQYF
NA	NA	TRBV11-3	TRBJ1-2	TGTGCCAGCAGGTCCGATGGTCCCGACAGAGACTATGGCTACACCTTC	CASRSDGPDRDYGYTF
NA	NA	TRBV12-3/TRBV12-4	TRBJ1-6	TGTGCCAGCAGTCTCCTCTTTGGTTCACCCCTCCACTTT	CASSLLFGSPLHF
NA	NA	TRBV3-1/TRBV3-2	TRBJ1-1	TGTGCCAGCAGCCGGACGCCCCCGATTGGTCATGGGATCTTT	CASSRTPPIGHGIF
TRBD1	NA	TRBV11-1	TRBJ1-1	TGTGCCAGCAGCGACCGGGACAGGGGGTTAAGGACTGAAGCTTTCTTT	CASSDRDRGLRTEAFF
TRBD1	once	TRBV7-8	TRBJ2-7	TGTGCCAGCAGCTTAGCTGGCCCCGGGACAGTAACCTACGAGCAGTACTTC	CASSLAGPGTVTYEQYF
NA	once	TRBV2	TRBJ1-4	TGTGCCAGCGGTCTTACACAGAATGAAAAACTGTTTTTT	CASGLTQNEKLFF